Following are 27 T cell receptor beta chains from one sample sequenced in a study of T cell responses to AZD1222 COVID-19 vaccine. Libraries were prepared by immunoSEQ multiplex PCR; TCRdb keeps only in-frame clonotypes and omits some of them. The sample holds about 170,000 clones; roughly 92% are singletons and the top ten take around 1.6%. Sequences were derived from peripheral blood, sampled on day 0 of AZD1222 vaccination. These receptors were taken from an adult in good health.

V and J are TRBV21-1 and TRBJ1-1. TRBV21-1 is classified as a pseudogene. CDR3 size: 15 residues. As DNA, the CDR3 is TGTGCCAGCAGCAAAGAGGGGGGACAGAACACTGAAGCTTTCTTT. Amino acid sequence: CASSKEGGQNTEAFF.

The CDR3 bases are TGCGCCAGCAGTCAATCGTGGACAGGTAATGAAGCTTTCTTT. Its protein product is CASSQSWTGNEAFF. V gene TRBV23-1 combines with J gene TRBJ1-1, with 7 bases that match TRBD1. TRBV23-1 is treated as an ORF (open reading frame) with a function not yet certain. V lost 0 bases to trimming and J lost 7 bases; unmatched junction nucleotides: 5. The CDR3 has 14 residues.

CDR3: CASSVDDRSYNEQFF. CDR3 in DNA: TGTGCCAGCAGCGTAGATGACAGAAGCTACAATGAGCAGTTCTTC. The chain combines TRBV9 with TRBJ2-1; perhaps TRBD1 as D (5 bases). V lost 0 bases and J lost 3, with 10 bases in between. The germline V gene encodes CDR1 SGDLS and CDR2 YYNGEE. The CDR3 loop spans 15 amino acids. Full variable domain (outside the CDR3, taken from reference TRBV9 and TRBJ2-1): DSGVTQTPKHLITATGQRVTLRCSPRSGDLSVYWYQQSLDQGLQFLIQYYNGEERAKGNILERFSAQQFPDLHSELNLSSLELGDSALYFCASSVDDRSYNEQFFGPGTRLTVL.

This clone showed up just once. V gene TRBV5-1 combines with J gene TRBJ2-1; 10 bases fit TRBD1. Germline lookup yields CDR1 SGHRS and CDR2 YFSETQ. The CDR3 is made up of 17 amino acids. The trim removed 0 bases at V and 7 bases at J, leaving 10 bases unmatched. CDR3 region: CASSLEAWTGGINEQFF. CDR3 bases: TGCGCCAGCAGCTTGGAAGCTTGGACAGGGGGGATTAATGAGCAGTTCTTC.

The table lists this clone with a few counts. The V and J genes are TRBV9 and TRBJ2-7, with D perhaps TRBD1 (5 bases). The germline V gene has CDR1 SGDLS and CDR2 YYNGEE. This CDR3 spans 13 amino acids. Trimming removed 0 bases at V and 6 bases at J, with 10 bases between. The CDR3 DNA reads as TGTGCCAGCAGCGTAGGCTGGGGCGGCGAGCAGTACTTC. Translating gives CASSVGWGGEQYF.

The chain links TRBV4-2 to TRBJ2-3, with D possibly being TRBD1 or TRBD2 (5 bases each). Germline V gives CDR1 LGHNA, CDR2 YNFKEQ. With 1 base removed from V and 4 bases from J, the gap between germline ends came to 9 bases. This CDR3 region has 14 residues. The CDR3 coding sequence is TGTGCCAGCAGCCAAGTGGGGGATCCAGATACGCAGTATTTT. Its translation: CASSQVGDPDTQYF.

The CDR3 spells CASSKRDRGENIQYF. CDR3 nucleotide sequence: TGTGCCAGCAGCAAACGGGACAGGGGGGAAAACATTCAGTACTTC. The chain has TRBV13 and TRBJ2-4, with 11 positions matching TRBD1. The CDR3 is 15 amino acids. V dropped 5 bases and J dropped 5; count of bases not matched to a gene: 5. CDR1 PRHDT and CDR2 FYEKMQ come from the germline V gene (reference sequence).

J is TRBJ1-1 and V is TRBV6-5; D might be TRBD1 (5 bases). Trimming removed 6 bases from V and 0 bases from J, with 11 bases in between. The CDR3 length is 14 residues. Germline V gene sequence: CDR1 MNHEY, CDR2 SVGAGI. The CDR3 coding sequence is TGTGCCAGCAGCACAGGAGCCGTGAACACTGAAGCTTTCTTT. This gives the protein CASSTGAVNTEAFF.

This chain connects TRBV19 to TRBJ1-4, with D maybe TRBD1 (5 bases). V lost 7 bases and J 0 bases, leaving 9 bases between the germline ends. This CDR3 is built from 14 residues. Germline V CDR1 and CDR2: LNHDA, SQIVND (reference sequence). Written as DNA, the CDR3 is TGTGCCAGTAAGACAGATGCAACTAATGAAAAACTGTTTTTT. Its translation is CASKTDATNEKLFF.

This clone was seen many times. V usage is TRBV7-9 and J usage is TRBJ2-7, with TRBD1 as a possible D gene (5 bases). The ends were cut back, 5 bases at V and 6 bases at J, with 14 bases in the middle. Germline values: CDR1 SEHNR, CDR2 FQNEAQ (reference sequence). This CDR3 region has 13 residues. CDR3 residues: CASSLGAGIEQYF. The CDR3 bases are TGTGCCAGCAGCCTTGGGGCAGGGATCGAGCAGTACTTC.

The rearrangement uses TRBV7-6 and TRBJ2-7, with D perhaps given as TRBD1 or TRBD2 (7 bases each). CDR3 length: 15 residues. V lost 4 bases and J lost 4, with 17 bases in between. Looked up from germline, CDR1 is SGHVS and CDR2 is FNYEAQ. The CDR3 DNA is TGTGCCAGCAGCTCCTCTCCTCAGGGGGGGTACGAGCAGTACTTC. This encodes CASSSSPQGGYEQYF. Variable domain in full (rest from reference TRBV7-6 and TRBJ2-7): GAGVSQSPRYKVTKRGQDVALRCDPISGHVSLYWYRQALGQGPEFLTYFNYEAQQDKSGLPNDRFSAERPEGSISTLTIQRTEQRDSAMYRCASSSSPQGGYEQYFGPGTRLTVT.

This rearrangement joins TRBV18 to TRBJ1-4; D gene ambiguous. The CDR3 length is 15 residues. The V end lost 4 bases, the J end lost 0 bases, and 9 bases lay between the germline ends. Germline V gives CDR1 KGHSH, CDR2 LQKENI. The CDR3 loop reads CASSQHTSTNEKLFF. CDR3 DNA sequence: TGTGCCAGCTCACAGCACACTTCAACTAATGAAAAACTGTTTTTT.

J is TRBJ1-6 and V is TRBV4-3, with D tentatively TRBD1 (6 bases). V was trimmed by 3 bases and J by 13 bases, leaving 19 bases between them. The CDR3 has 15 amino acids. From germline, CDR1 is LGHNA and CDR2 YSLEER. CDR3 sequence reads: CASSQGHPPMIPLHF. CDR3 nucleotides: TGCGCCAGCAGCCAGGGACATCCCCCCATGATCCCCCTCCACTTT.

This sequence joins TRBV4-2 and TRBJ1-3; TRBD1 matches at 11 bases. Per the germline V gene, CDR1 is LGHNA and CDR2 is YNFKEQ. This CDR3 contains 17 residues. Germline trimming cut 3 bases from V and 0 bases from J; bases unmatched to any gene: 4. The CDR3 reads CASSQAGTGGSGNTIYF. The CDR3 DNA reads TGTGCCAGCAGCCAGGCTGGGACAGGGGGCTCTGGAAACACCATATATTTT.

The J gene is TRBJ1-2, the V gene TRBV3-1 (or the pseudogene TRBV3-2), with 7 bases fitting TRBD1. Looked up from germline, CDR1 is LGHDT and CDR2 is YNNKEL (reference sequence). The V and J ends lost 4 bases and 8 bases, in that order; junction bases with no gene match: 7. This CDR3 spans 13 amino acids. The DNA of the CDR3 is TGTGCCAGCAGCCCCCACAGGGGTACGGGCTACACCTTC. Translating gives CASSPHRGTGYTF.

The genes are TRBV19 and TRBJ1-6; possibly TRBD1 for D (5 bases). The CDR3 is 16 residues long. The V end lost 6 bases, the J end lost 0 bases, and 12 bases lay between the germline ends. CDR1 is LNHDA and CDR2 is SQIVND in the germline V gene (reference sequence). The CDR3 sequence: CASRGAGHSYNSPLHF. CDR3 DNA sequence: TGTGCCAGTAGAGGGGCCGGGCACTCCTATAATTCACCCCTCCACTTT.

V is TRBV7-6 and J is TRBJ1-5; TRBD1 agrees at 9 bases. The CDR3 consists of 14 residues. J was trimmed by 7 bases and V by 6 bases; bases with no gene match: 7. Per germline, CDR1 SGHVS and CDR2 FNYEAQ. Here the CDR3 DNA reads TGTGCCAGCAGTCGACAGGGGGTCGGGCAGCCCCAGCATTTT. Its translation: CASSRQGVGQPQHF. Full variable domain (missing parts from reference TRBV7-6 and TRBJ1-5): GAGVSQSPRYKVTKRGQDVALRCDPISGHVSLYWYRQALGQGPEFLTYFNYEAQQDKSGLPNDRFSAERPEGSISTLTIQRTEQRDSAMYRCASSRQGVGQPQHFGDGTRLSIL.

The rearrangement uses TRBV7-8 and TRBJ2-5; 9 bases fit TRBD2. Unmatched junction bases numbered 10, after V lost 4 bases and J lost 4 bases. Per germline, CDR1 SGHVS and CDR2 FQNEAQ. This CDR3 has 16 residues. The CDR3 here is CASSSGWAGGPETQYF. CDR3 nucleotides: TGTGCCAGCAGCTCTGGCTGGGCGGGAGGGCCAGAGACCCAGTACTTC.

The chain carries TRBV9 and TRBJ2-2, with no clear D. Trimming cost V 4 bases and J 2 bases, with 3 bases left between them. Germline V gene lookup returns CDR1 SGDLS and CDR2 YYNGEE. The CDR3 length is 12 residues. Here the CDR3 reads CASSRNTGELFF. The DNA of the CDR3 is TGTGCCAGCAGCCGTAACACCGGGGAGCTGTTTTTT.

The CDR3 sequence: CASSPQAGISTDTQYF. In DNA form, the CDR3 reads TGTGCCAGTAGTCCCCAAGCGGGGATTAGCACAGATACGCAGTATTTT. The gene calls are TRBV19 and TRBJ2-3; 7 nucleotides align to TRBD2. Germline V CDR1 and CDR2: LNHDA, SQIVND (reference sequence). Germline trimming cut 5 bases from V and 0 bases from J; bases unmatched to any gene: 8. The CDR3 runs 16 residues.

The CDR3 region is CASSDRGQPQHF. The DNA for the CDR3 is TGTGCCAGCAGTGACAGGGGTCAGCCCCAGCATTTT. The genes are TRBV6-1 and TRBJ1-5; D is perhaps TRBD1 (6 bases). Germline CDR1 reads MNHNS; CDR2 reads SASEGT. Deletions cut 3 bases from V and 6 bases from J, with 6 bases between. This CDR3 has 12 residues.

The sample holds a few counts of this clone. The genes are TRBV18 and TRBJ2-3; D not resolved. The ends were cut back, 6 bases at V and 3 bases at J, with 10 bases in the middle. The V gene's germline CDR1 is KGHSH and CDR2 LQKENI. The CDR3 runs to 13 residues. As DNA, the CDR3 is TGTGCCAGCTCCCTAGAGAGTACAGATACGCAGTATTTT. Translation gives CASSLESTDTQYF.

CDR3 nucleotide sequence: TGTGCCAGCAGCCTAGGACAGGAAGCTTTCTTT. Protein sequence: CASSLGQEAFF. J is TRBJ1-1 and V is TRBV12-3 or TRBV12-4; perhaps TRBD1 as D (6 bases). Trimming removed 6 bases at V and 8 bases at J, with 10 bases between. The CDR3 consists of 11 residues.

The CDR3 DNA follows: TGTGCCAGCAGCTTAGGATGGGGGTCTGAAGCTTTCTTT. This sequence encodes CASSLGWGSEAFF. The V gene is TRBV7-9, the J gene TRBJ1-1; the D gene is possibly TRBD1 (5 bases). The CDR3 is 13 amino acids. Germline lookup yields CDR1 SEHNR and CDR2 FQNEAQ (reference sequence). Trimming removed 1 base from V and 6 bases from J, with 9 bases in between.

This chain uses TRBV7-9 with TRBJ2-2, with TRBD2 identical over 8 bases. The CDR3 sequence is 15 residues long. The germline V gene has CDR1 SEHNR and CDR2 FQNEAQ (reference sequence). V lost 4 bases to trimming and J lost 4 bases; unmatched junction nucleotides: 5. For the CDR3, the DNA is TGTGCCAGCAGCTCCAGGACTAGCCGCACCGGGGAGCTGTTTTTT. It yields the protein CASSSRTSRTGELFF.

Comments on this clone: Distinct nucleotide sequences in the sample also encode this CDR3. This rearrangement joins TRBV7-2 to TRBJ1-1; D not certain. CDR1 SGHTA and CDR2 FQGNSA come from the germline V gene. V lost 1 base to trimming and J lost 1 base, with 4 bases between them. The CDR3 contains 13 residues. The CDR3 loop is CASSLGRNTEAFF. CDR3 coding DNA: TGTGCCAGCAGCTTAGGCAGGAACACTGAAGCTTTCTTT.

The V and J genes are TRBV30 and TRBJ1-1; no firm D call. Looked up from germline, CDR1 is GTSNPN and CDR2 is SVGIG (reference sequence). The germline V and J ends were trimmed by 3 bases and 4 bases, with 9 bases remaining between them. There are 12 residues in the CDR3. The CDR3 DNA follows: TGTGCCTGGAGGCCACGGGCCACTGAAGCTTTCTTT. Amino acid sequence: CAWRPRATEAFF.